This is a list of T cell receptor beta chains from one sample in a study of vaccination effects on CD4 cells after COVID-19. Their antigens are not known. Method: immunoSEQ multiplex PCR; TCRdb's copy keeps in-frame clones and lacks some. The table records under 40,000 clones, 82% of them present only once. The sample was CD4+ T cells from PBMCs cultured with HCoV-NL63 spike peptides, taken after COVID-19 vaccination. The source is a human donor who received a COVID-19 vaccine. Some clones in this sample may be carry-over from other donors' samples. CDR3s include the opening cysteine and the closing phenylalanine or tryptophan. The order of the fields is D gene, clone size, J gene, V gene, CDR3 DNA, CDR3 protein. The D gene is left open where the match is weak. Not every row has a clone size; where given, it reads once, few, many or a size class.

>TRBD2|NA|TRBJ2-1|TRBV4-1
TGCGCCAGCAGCCTCCGACTAGCGGGGGGGCAATACAATGAGCAGTTCTTC
CASSLRLAGGQYNEQFF
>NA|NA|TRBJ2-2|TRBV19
TGTGCCAGTAGTCGTCCGAGTAACACCGGGGAGCTGTTTTTT
CASSRPSNTGELFF
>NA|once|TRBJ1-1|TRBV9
TGTGCCAGCAGCGTAGGGGTGGTCTCGAACACTGAAGCTTTCTTT
CASSVGVVSNTEAFF
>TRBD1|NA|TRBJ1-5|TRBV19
TGTGCCAGTAGTACCGGGACAGGGGGCTGGAAGCCCCAGCATTTT
CASSTGTGGWKPQHF
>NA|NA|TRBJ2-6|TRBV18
TGTGCCAGCTCACCCTTCGACTCTGGGGCCAACGTCCTGACTTTC
CASSPFDSGANVLTF
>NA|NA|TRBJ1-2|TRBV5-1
TGCGCCAGCAGCTGGGACGGTTCTAACTATGGCTACACCTTC
CASSWDGSNYGYTF
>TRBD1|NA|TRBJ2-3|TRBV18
TGTGCCAGCTCACCACCTGGGACAGGGCGCACAGATACGCAGTATTTT
CASSPPGTGRTDTQYF
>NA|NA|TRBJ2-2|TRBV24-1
TGTGCCGTCTTATTGTCGACCGGGGAGCTGTTTTTT
CAVLLSTGELFF
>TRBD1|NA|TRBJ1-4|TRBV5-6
TGTGCCAGCAGCTTGACGGACAGGGGGCTCCGCGTGGAAAAACTGTTTTTT
CASSLTDRGLRVEKLFF
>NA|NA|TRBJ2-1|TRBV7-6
TGTGCCAGCAGCGGACCTGGGGACTTGCCCTACAATGAGCAGTTCTTC
CASSGPGDLPYNEQFF
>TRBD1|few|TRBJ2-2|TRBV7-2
TGTGCCAGCAGCTTAGGCCTGGGACAGCTCACCGGGGAGCTGTTTTTT
CASSLGLGQLTGELFF
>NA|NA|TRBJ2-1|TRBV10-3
TGTGCCATCAGCGCCCGAGGATCAAGCGGCAATGAGCAGTTCTTC
CAISARGSSGNEQFF
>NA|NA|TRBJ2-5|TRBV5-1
TGCGCCAGCAGCTTGGGTCGATCAGTACAAGAGACCCAGTACTTC
CASSLGRSVQETQYF
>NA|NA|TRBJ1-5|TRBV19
TGTGCCAGTAGTATAGATCAGGGGATGGGCAATCAGCCCCAGCATTTT
CASSIDQGMGNQPQHF
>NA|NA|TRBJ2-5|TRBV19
TGTGCCAGTAGTATATCGTCAGACGAAGAGACCCAGTACTTC
CASSISSDEETQYF